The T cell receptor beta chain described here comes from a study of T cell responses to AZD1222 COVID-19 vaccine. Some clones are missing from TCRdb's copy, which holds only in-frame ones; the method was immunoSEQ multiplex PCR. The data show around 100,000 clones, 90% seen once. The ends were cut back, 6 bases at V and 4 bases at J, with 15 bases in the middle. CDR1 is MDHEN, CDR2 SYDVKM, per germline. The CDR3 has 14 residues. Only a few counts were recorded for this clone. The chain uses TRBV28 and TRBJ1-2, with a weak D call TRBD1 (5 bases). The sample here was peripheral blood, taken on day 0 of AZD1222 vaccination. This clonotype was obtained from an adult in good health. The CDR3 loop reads CASSYGGALYGYTF. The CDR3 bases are TGTGCCAGCAGCTACGGAGGGGCCCTCTATGGCTACACCTTC.